The 32 T cell receptor beta chains below were found in one sample sequenced in a study of shared clonotypes between healthy human individuals. CD45RO-negative cells were positively selected for CCR7, leaving out terminally differentiated effector memory CD45RA+ cells. Profiled with immunoSEQ multiplex PCR; TCRdb holds only in-frame clones, not every one. The sample lists roughly 810,000 clones, roughly 96% occurring once. The specimen was naive CD8+ T cells sorted from blood. Every receptor here comes from a man aged 25-45 years in good health.

This clone was seen once. The rearrangement uses TRBV4-3 and TRBJ1-2; D not resolved. The CDR3 loop spans 15 amino acids. V lost 1 base and J 3 bases, leaving 12 bases between the germline ends. Per germline, CDR1 LGHNA and CDR2 YSLEER. CDR3 region: CASSQAEGIYYGYTF. DNA of the CDR3: TGCGCCAGCAGCCAAGCGGAGGGCATATACTATGGCTACACCTTC.

The V and J genes are TRBV4-3 and TRBJ2-1; the D is unclear. V lost 2 bases, J lost 0 bases, and 11 bases lay in between. The CDR3 is made up of 16 amino acids. CDR1 is LGHNA, CDR2 YSLEER, per germline. The CDR3 bases are TGCGCCAGCAGCCAATGGGCGCAGAGCTCCTACAATGAGCAGTTCTTC. Protein product: CASSQWAQSSYNEQFF.

This rearrangement joins TRBV7-2 to TRBJ2-1; D gene uncertain. The CDR3 consists of 15 residues. Germline-derived CDR1 and CDR2 are SGHTA and FQGNSA. Trimming removed 3 bases from V and 12 bases from J, with 21 bases in between. DNA for the CDR3: TGTGCCAGCAGCTTCCTTCTTACAATGAGATCTAGGCAGTTCTTC. As protein: CASSFLLTMRSRQFF.

The CDR3 loop reads CASSVGLQFNEQFF. The DNA for the CDR3 is TGTGCCAGCAGCGTGGGTCTACAATTCAATGAGCAGTTCTTC. The genes are TRBV27 and TRBJ2-1; D not certain. Germline loops: CDR1 MNHEY, CDR2 SMNVEV (reference sequence). CDR3 length: 14 residues. V gave up 6 bases and J gave up 6 bases, with 15 bases separating them.

This chain connects TRBV7-6 to TRBJ1-2; D is uncertain. The CDR3 has 14 residues. The V gene's germline CDR1 is SGHVS and CDR2 FNYEAQ. The V and J ends lost 1 base and 7 bases respectively, with 13 bases between them. CDR3 nucleotide sequence: TGTGCCAGCAGCTTAGATGAGGGTTGGATTGGCTACACCTTC. Translation: CASSLDEGWIGYTF.

The V and J genes are TRBV14 and TRBJ2-7; no clear D. This CDR3 comprises 13 residues. V shed 3 bases and J shed 1 base, with 7 bases lying between them. Germline V gene sequence: CDR1 SGHDN, CDR2 FVKESK. CDR3 nucleotides: TGTGCCAGCAGCCAGAACCCTTCCTACGAGCAGTACTTC. This sequence encodes CASSQNPSYEQYF. Filled out from reference TRBV14 and TRBJ2-7, the complete variable domain reads EAGVTQFPSHSVIEKGQTVTLRCDPISGHDNLYWYRRVMGKEIKFLLHFVKESKQDESGMPNNRFLAERTGGTYSTLKVQPAELEDSGVYFCASSQNPSYEQYFGPGTRLTVT.

This clone was counted a few times. This same CDR3 is encoded by further DNA sequences in the sample. The chain couples TRBV29-1 to TRBJ2-7; maybe TRBD1 (6 bases). V dropped 1 base and J dropped 3 bases, with 7 bases sitting between them. In germline, CDR1 is SQVTM, CDR2 ANQGSEA. The CDR3 runs 12 residues. CDR3 bases: TGCAGCGTTGAAGGCAGGGGCTACGAGCAGTACTTC. Its translation: CSVEGRGYEQYF.

This clone has only one observation. The chain carries TRBV5-8 and TRBJ2-5; D is ambiguous. The V end was cut by 4 bases, the J end by 1 base, with 11 bases between. Germline-derived CDR1 and CDR2 are SGHTS and YDEGEE. The CDR3 is 14 residues long. CDR3 protein: CASSPPGLQETQYF. Here the CDR3 DNA reads TGTGCCAGCAGCCCACCGGGCCTCCAAGAGACCCAGTACTTC.

The chain joins TRBV29-1 to TRBJ2-7, with D possibly TRBD2 on 5 matching bases. The CDR3 consists of 15 residues. Germline lookup yields CDR1 SQVTM and CDR2 ANQGSEA. Trimming removed 0 bases at V and 3 bases at J, with 15 bases between. The CDR3: CSVEDVSREHYEQYF. CDR3 coding DNA: TGCAGCGTTGAAGATGTGTCGAGGGAGCACTACGAGCAGTACTTC.

The chain couples TRBV9 to TRBJ1-2; the D is unclear. V was cut by 4 bases and J by 0 bases, with 1 base left in between. The CDR3 runs to 11 residues. CDR1 is SGDLS and CDR2 is YYNGEE in the germline V gene. The CDR3 protein is CASSTNYGYTF. Here the CDR3 DNA reads TGTGCCAGCAGCACTAACTATGGCTACACCTTC. Drawing the rest from reference TRBV9 and TRBJ1-2, the complete variable domain is DSGVTQTPKHLITATGQRVTLRCSPRSGDLSVYWYQQSLDQGLQFLIQYYNGEERAKGNILERFSAQQFPDLHSELNLSSLELGDSALYFCASSTNYGYTFGSGTRLTVV.

The chain is built from TRBV28 and TRBJ2-5; no clear D gene. The CDR3 covers 13 residues. Looked up from germline, CDR1 is MDHEN and CDR2 is SYDVKM. V lost 6 bases and J 2 bases, leaving 10 bases between the germline ends. The CDR3 loop is CASSKDSQETQYF. The DNA of the CDR3 is TGTGCCAGCAGCAAAGACTCGCAAGAGACCCAGTACTTC.

The chain has TRBV6-1 and TRBJ2-7, with 8 bases matching TRBD2. V trimming: 2 bases; J trimming: 3 bases; junction bases outside the gene matches: 3. The CDR3 spans 14 residues. The V gene's germline CDR1 is MNHNS and CDR2 SASEGT. The CDR3 sequence: CASSELAGYYEQYF. CDR3 nucleotide sequence: TGTGCCAGCAGTGAATTAGCGGGATACTACGAGCAGTACTTC.

The V call is TRBV6-5, the J call TRBJ2-1; no clear D. Germline lookup yields CDR1 MNHEY and CDR2 SVGAGI. This CDR3 is 15 amino acids long. With 2 bases removed from V and 4 bases from J, the gap between germline ends came to 12 bases. CDR3 region: CASSYEGSGYNEQFF. The CDR3, as DNA: TGTGCCAGCAGTTACGAAGGGTCGGGTTACAATGAGCAGTTCTTC.

This chain links TRBV5-4 with TRBJ2-2; 11 bases align to TRBD2. Trimming cost V 4 bases and J 4 bases; bases outside gene matches: 3. This CDR3 is 15 amino acids long. CDR1 and CDR2 (germline): SGHNT, YYREEE (reference sequence). This chain's CDR3 is CASSEGLAATGELFF. DNA for the CDR3: TGTGCCAGCAGCGAGGGACTAGCGGCCACCGGGGAGCTGTTTTTT.

V gene TRBV12-5 combines with J gene TRBJ1-2; maybe TRBD1 (6 bases). The CDR3 is 14 residues long. V was cut by 1 base and J by 7 bases, with 13 bases left in between. Germline loops: CDR1 LGHNT, CDR2 FRNRAP. CDR3 loop: CASGLDWGAGGYTF. CDR3 coding DNA: TGTGCTAGTGGTTTGGATTGGGGGGCTGGTGGCTACACCTTC. The whole variable domain, remainder taken from reference TRBV12-5 and TRBJ1-2, is DARVTQTPRHKVTEMGQEVTMRCQPILGHNTVFWYRQTMMQGLELLAYFRNRAPLDDSGMPKDRFSAEMPDATLATLKIQPSEPRDSAVYFCASGLDWGAGGYTFGSGTRLTVV.

This clone was recorded only once. The chain couples TRBV7-9 to TRBJ2-7; D not certain. Per germline, CDR1 SEHNR and CDR2 FQNEAQ (reference sequence). This CDR3 is 12 amino acids long. Trimming took 2 bases from V and 9 from J, leaving 11 bases between them. This chain's CDR3 is CASSLTRSAQYF. DNA for the CDR3: TGTGCCAGCAGCTTAACCAGGTCGGCGCAGTACTTC.

J is TRBJ2-7 and V is TRBV7-8; D may match TRBD1 or TRBD2 (5 bases each). Germline assignment: CDR1 SGHVS and CDR2 FQNEAQ. The CDR3 contains 15 residues. V shed 1 base and J shed 0 bases, with 10 bases lying between them. Written as DNA, the CDR3 is TGTGCCAGCAGCTTAGAAGGGACGGTCTCCTACGAGCAGTACTTC. This gives the protein CASSLEGTVSYEQYF.

The chain carries TRBV19 and TRBJ2-3; TRBD2 matches at 16 bases. The CDR3 contains 19 residues. CDR1 and CDR2 (germline): LNHDA, SQIVND (reference sequence). J lost 0 bases, V lost 3 bases, and 6 bases had no gene match. This chain's CDR3 is CASSIPGLAGGTSTDTQYF. DNA of the CDR3: TGTGCCAGTAGTATCCCGGGACTAGCGGGAGGGACAAGCACAGATACGCAGTATTTT. The full variable domain, its missing parts supplied by reference TRBV19 and TRBJ2-3, is DGGITQSPKYLFRKEGQNVTLSCEQNLNHDAMYWYRQDPGQGLRLIYYSQIVNDFQKGDIAEGYSVSREKKESFPLTVTSAQKNPTAFYLCASSIPGLAGGTSTDTQYFGPGTRLTVL.

This chain connects TRBV7-9 to TRBJ2-3; 13 bases match TRBD2. The V segment lost 1 base and the J segment 2 bases; nucleotides outside the gene matches: 3. The CDR3 is 17 amino acids. Germline V lookup: CDR1 SEHNR, CDR2 FQNEAQ (reference sequence). CDR3 protein: CASSLGGLAGLTDTQYF. The CDR3 DNA sequence: TGTGCCAGCAGCTTAGGGGGACTAGCGGGACTCACAGATACGCAGTATTTT. Based on the CDR3 plus reference TRBV7-9 and TRBJ2-3, the full variable domain is DTGVSQNPRHKITKRGQNVTFRCDPISEHNRLYWYRQTLGQGPEFLTYFQNEAQLEKSRLLSDRFSAERPKGSFSTLEIQRTEQGDSAMYLCASSLGGLAGLTDTQYFGPGTRLTVL.

The chain is built from TRBV6-5 and TRBJ1-3, with a tentative D call TRBD1 (5 bases). Germline loops: CDR1 MNHEY, CDR2 SVGAGI. The V end lost 0 bases, the J end lost 10 bases, and 10 bases lay between the germline ends. The CDR3 totals 13 residues. The CDR3 nucleotides read TGTGCCAGCAGTTACTCGCAGGGAGGGACCATATATTTT. As protein: CASSYSQGGTIYF.

V is TRBV29-1 and J is TRBJ2-1, with TRBD2 matching over 8 bases. Germline V gene lookup returns CDR1 SQVTM and CDR2 ANQGSEA. CDR3 size: 13 residues. Trimming removed 6 bases from V and 9 bases from J; junction bases left unmatched: 10. The CDR3 spells CSVGLVGGGEQFF. The CDR3 region has the DNA TGCAGCGTGGGACTAGTTGGGGGCGGTGAGCAGTTCTTC.

CDR3 sequence reads: CSVEESQREQFF. DNA of the CDR3: TGCAGCGTTGAAGAAAGCCAGCGTGAGCAGTTCTTC. V usage is TRBV29-1 and J usage is TRBJ2-1; D unclear. The germline V and J ends were trimmed by 0 bases and 9 bases, with 9 bases remaining between them. This CDR3 region has 12 residues. The V gene's germline CDR1 is SQVTM and CDR2 ANQGSEA.

This chain uses TRBV27 with TRBJ1-5; D not certain. The CDR3 sequence is 11 residues long. The V end lost 8 bases, the J end lost 9 bases, and 11 bases lay between the germline ends. The germline gives CDR1 MNHEY, CDR2 SMNVEV (reference sequence). This chain's CDR3 is CASGTGRPQHF. The CDR3 nucleotides read TGTGCCAGCGGCACCGGGCGGCCCCAGCATTTT.

The V and J genes are TRBV7-9 and TRBJ2-3; the match to TRBD1 covers 8 bases. V lost 2 bases, J lost 6 bases, and 7 bases stayed unmatched. The CDR3 extends over 15 amino acids. Germline V lookup: CDR1 SEHNR, CDR2 FQNEAQ (reference sequence). The CDR3 protein is CASSLIGQGDDTQYF. The CDR3 coding sequence is TGTGCCAGCAGCTTAATCGGACAGGGTGATGATACGCAGTATTTT. The full variable domain, in which reference TRBV7-9 and TRBJ2-3 provide the parts outside the CDR3, is DTGVSQNPRHKITKRGQNVTFRCDPISEHNRLYWYRQTLGQGPEFLTYFQNEAQLEKSRLLSDRFSAERPKGSFSTLEIQRTEQGDSAMYLCASSLIGQGDDTQYFGPGTRLTVL.

The rearrangement uses TRBV4-2 and TRBJ1-1, with no clear D. Germline V gene lookup returns CDR1 LGHNA and CDR2 YNFKEQ. This CDR3 spans 14 amino acids. Trimming took 4 bases from V and 2 from J, leaving 11 bases between them. The CDR3 bases are TGTGCCAGCAGCCCAGTTTATGAAAACACTGAAGCTTTCTTT. Protein product: CASSPVYENTEAFF.

The CDR3 here is CASRSILELHQPQHF. CDR3 sequence (DNA): TGTGCCAGTAGATCGATCCTGGAGCTCCATCAGCCCCAGCATTTT. V gene TRBV19 combines with J gene TRBJ1-5; D not resolved. This CDR3 spans 15 amino acids. CDR1 and CDR2 from the germline V gene are LNHDA and SQIVND (reference sequence). Trimming removed 6 bases at V and 5 bases at J, with 17 bases between. The complete variable domain, with remaining parts taken from reference TRBV19 and TRBJ1-5, reads DGGITQSPKYLFRKEGQNVTLSCEQNLNHDAMYWYRQDPGQGLRLIYYSQIVNDFQKGDIAEGYSVSREKKESFPLTVTSAQKNPTAFYLCASRSILELHQPQHFGDGTRLSIL.

This rearrangement joins TRBV27 to TRBJ1-2; D is uncertain. The V gene's germline CDR1 is MNHEY and CDR2 SMNVEV (reference sequence). Between the trimmed V and J ends, which lost 5 bases and 0 bases, there was a span of 13 bases. The CDR3 length is 15 residues. The CDR3 region is CASSPGWLANYGYTF. The DNA for the CDR3 is TGTGCCAGCAGTCCAGGATGGTTAGCTAACTATGGCTACACCTTC.

The chain has TRBV9 and TRBJ2-7; 12 nucleotides agree with TRBD2. The CDR3 has 15 amino acids. Germline V gives CDR1 SGDLS, CDR2 YYNGEE. The J segment lost 5 bases and the V segment lost 4 bases, leaving 7 bases of the junction unmatched. CDR3 loop: CASSYGLAGIDEQYF. The CDR3, as DNA: TGTGCCAGCAGCTATGGACTAGCGGGAATCGACGAGCAGTACTTC.

The chain couples TRBV27 to TRBJ2-1; the match to TRBD2 covers 7 bases. The CDR3 loop spans 14 amino acids. CDR1 and CDR2 (germline): MNHEY, SMNVEV (reference sequence). With 4 bases clipped from V and 8 bases from J, the junction kept 8 bases outside the gene matches. CDR3: CASSSFREAHEQFF. The CDR3 DNA reads as TGTGCCAGCAGTTCGTTCCGGGAGGCTCATGAGCAGTTCTTC.

The V call is TRBV5-4, the J call TRBJ2-7, with D unclear. The CDR3 runs to 13 residues. Germline lookup yields CDR1 SGHNT and CDR2 YYREEE (reference sequence). Trimming took 9 bases from V and 0 from J, leaving 13 bases between them. The CDR3: CATRPLNSYEQYF. The CDR3 nucleotides read TGTGCCACGCGTCCCCTAAACTCCTACGAGCAGTACTTC.

The V call is TRBV14, the J call TRBJ2-1, with TRBD2 matching 10 bases. The germline CDR1 and CDR2 sequences are SGHDN and FVKESK. The length of the CDR3 is 16 residues. V gave up 1 base and J gave up 9 bases; unmatched junction bases: 9. CDR3 sequence: CASSQVFLAGEVEQFF. In DNA form, the CDR3 reads TGTGCCAGCAGCCAAGTATTCCTAGCGGGAGAGGTTGAGCAGTTCTTC.

The chain is built from TRBV29-1 and TRBJ2-2, with 9 nucleotides matching TRBD2. The germline CDR1 and CDR2 sequences are SQVTM and ANQGSEA. Germline trimming cut 4 bases from V and 3 bases from J; bases unmatched to any gene: 12. The CDR3 sequence is 17 residues long. The CDR3 is CSVVAGALPGHTGELFF. CDR3 DNA: TGCAGCGTTGTAGCGGGAGCTTTACCGGGACACACCGGGGAGCTGTTTTTT.